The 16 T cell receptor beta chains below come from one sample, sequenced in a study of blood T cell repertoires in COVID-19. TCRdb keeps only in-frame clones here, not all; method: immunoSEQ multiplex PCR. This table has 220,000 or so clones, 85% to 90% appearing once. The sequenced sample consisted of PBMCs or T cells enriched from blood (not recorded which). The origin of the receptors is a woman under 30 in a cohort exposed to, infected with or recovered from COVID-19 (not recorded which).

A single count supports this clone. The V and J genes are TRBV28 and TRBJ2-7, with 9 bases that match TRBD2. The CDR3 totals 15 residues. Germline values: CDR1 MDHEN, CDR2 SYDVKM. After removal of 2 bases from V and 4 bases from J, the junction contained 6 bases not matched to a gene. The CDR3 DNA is TGTGCCAGCAGTTTAAGGGGTAGCGGGAGTTACGAGCAGTACTTC. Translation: CASSLRGSGSYEQYF.

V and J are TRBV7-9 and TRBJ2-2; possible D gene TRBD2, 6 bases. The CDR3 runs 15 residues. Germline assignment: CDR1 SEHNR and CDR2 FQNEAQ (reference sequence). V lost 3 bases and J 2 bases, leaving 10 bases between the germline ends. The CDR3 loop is CASSFPGLNTGELFF. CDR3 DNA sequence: TGTGCCAGCAGCTTCCCGGGACTCAACACCGGGGAGCTGTTTTTT.

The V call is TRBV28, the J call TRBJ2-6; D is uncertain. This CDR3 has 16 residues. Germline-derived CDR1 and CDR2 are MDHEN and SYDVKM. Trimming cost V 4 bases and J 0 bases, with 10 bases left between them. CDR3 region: CASSSGPNSGANVLTF. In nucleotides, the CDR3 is TGTGCCAGCAGTTCCGGTCCAAACTCTGGGGCCAACGTCCTGACTTTC.

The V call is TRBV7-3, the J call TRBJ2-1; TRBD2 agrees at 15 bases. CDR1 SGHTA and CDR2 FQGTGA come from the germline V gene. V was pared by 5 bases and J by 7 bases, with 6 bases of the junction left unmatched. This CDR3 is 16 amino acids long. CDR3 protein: CASSIQGLAGGNEQFF. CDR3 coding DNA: TGTGCCAGCAGCATACAAGGACTAGCGGGGGGGAATGAGCAGTTCTTC.

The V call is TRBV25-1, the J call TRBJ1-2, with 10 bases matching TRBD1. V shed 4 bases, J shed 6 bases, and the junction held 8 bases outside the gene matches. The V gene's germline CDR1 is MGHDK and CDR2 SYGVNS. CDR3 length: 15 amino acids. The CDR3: CASSGQGQGPDGYTF. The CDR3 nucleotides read TGTGCCAGCAGTGGCCAGGGACAGGGGCCGGATGGCTACACCTTC.

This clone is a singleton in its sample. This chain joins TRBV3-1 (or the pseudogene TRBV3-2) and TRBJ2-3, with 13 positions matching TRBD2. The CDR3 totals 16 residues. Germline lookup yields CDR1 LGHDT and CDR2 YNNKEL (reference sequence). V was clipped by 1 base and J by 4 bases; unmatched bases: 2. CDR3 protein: CASSQGLAGGADTQYF. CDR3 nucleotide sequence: TGTGCCAGCAGCCAAGGACTAGCGGGAGGTGCAGATACGCAGTATTTT.

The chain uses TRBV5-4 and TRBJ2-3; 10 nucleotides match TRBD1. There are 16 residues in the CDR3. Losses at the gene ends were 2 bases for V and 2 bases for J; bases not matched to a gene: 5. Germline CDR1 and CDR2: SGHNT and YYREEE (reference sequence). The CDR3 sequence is CASSLKTGGITDTQYF. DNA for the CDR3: TGTGCCAGCAGCTTAAAGACAGGGGGCATCACAGATACGCAGTATTTT.

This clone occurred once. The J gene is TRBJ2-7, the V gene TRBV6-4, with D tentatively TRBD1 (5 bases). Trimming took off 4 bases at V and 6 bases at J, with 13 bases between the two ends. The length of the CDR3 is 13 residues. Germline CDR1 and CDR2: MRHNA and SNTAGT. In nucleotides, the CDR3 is TGTGCCAGCAGTGGCAGGGAAGGCGGCGAGCAGTACTTC. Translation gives CASSGREGGEQYF.

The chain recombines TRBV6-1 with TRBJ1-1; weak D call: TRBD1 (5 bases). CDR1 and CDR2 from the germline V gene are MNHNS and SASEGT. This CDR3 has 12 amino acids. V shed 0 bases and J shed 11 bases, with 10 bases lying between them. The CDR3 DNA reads TGTGCCAGCAGTGAAGCCCGGACACGGGCTTTCTTT. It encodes CASSEARTRAFF.

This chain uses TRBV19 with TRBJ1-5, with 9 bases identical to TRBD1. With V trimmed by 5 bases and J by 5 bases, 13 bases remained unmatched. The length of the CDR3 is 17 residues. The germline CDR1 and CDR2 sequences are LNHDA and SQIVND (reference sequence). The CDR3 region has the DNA TGTGCCAGTAGTCCGAATCAATACAGGGGGCTGGATCAGCCCCAGCATTTT. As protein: CASSPNQYRGLDQPQHF.

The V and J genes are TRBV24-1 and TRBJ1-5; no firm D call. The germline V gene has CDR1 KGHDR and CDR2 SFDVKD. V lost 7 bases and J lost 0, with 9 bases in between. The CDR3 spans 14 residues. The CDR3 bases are TGTGCCACCAGCCAGCGCGATAGCAATCAGCCCCAGCATTTT. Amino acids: CATSQRDSNQPQHF.

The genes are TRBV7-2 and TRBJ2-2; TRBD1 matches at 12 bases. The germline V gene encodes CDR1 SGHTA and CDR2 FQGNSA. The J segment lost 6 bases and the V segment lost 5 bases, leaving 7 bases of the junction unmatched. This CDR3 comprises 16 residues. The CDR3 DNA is TGTGCCAGCAGCCACACTGGGACAGGGGGCTCCGGGGAGCTGTTTTTT. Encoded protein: CASSHTGTGGSGELFF.

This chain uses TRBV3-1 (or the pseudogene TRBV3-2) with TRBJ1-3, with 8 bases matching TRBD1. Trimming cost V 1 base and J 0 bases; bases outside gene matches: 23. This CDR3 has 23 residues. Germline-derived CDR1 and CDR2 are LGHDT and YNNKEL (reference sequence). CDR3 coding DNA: TGTGCCAGCAGCCAAGGGGAGGAGCGGGACAGGATCCCTGAAACGAGCTCTGGAAACACCATATATTTT. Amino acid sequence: CASSQGEERDRIPETSSGNTIYF.

The CDR3 bases are TGTGCCAGCTCCCTTGGGGCGACAGATACGCAGTATTTT. This encodes CASSLGATDTQYF. J is TRBJ2-3 and V is TRBV5-6; weak D call: TRBD1 (5 bases). Trimming took off 7 bases at V and 3 bases at J, with 12 bases between the two ends. CDR1 is SGHDT and CDR2 is YYEEEE in the germline V gene. The CDR3 length is 13 residues. The full variable domain, completed using reference TRBV5-6 and TRBJ2-3, is DAGVTQSPTHLIKTRGQQVTLRCSPKSGHDTVSWYQQALGQGPQFIFQYYEEEERQRGNFPDRFSGHQFPNYSSELNVNALLLGDSALYLCASSLGATDTQYFGPGTRLTVL.

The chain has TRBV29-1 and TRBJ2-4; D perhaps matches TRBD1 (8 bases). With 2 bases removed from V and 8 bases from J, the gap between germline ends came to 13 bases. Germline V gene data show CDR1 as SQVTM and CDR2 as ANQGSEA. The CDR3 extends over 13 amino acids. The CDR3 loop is CSVETTGGDIQYF. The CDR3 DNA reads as TGCAGCGTTGAAACCACAGGGGGGGACATTCAGTACTTC. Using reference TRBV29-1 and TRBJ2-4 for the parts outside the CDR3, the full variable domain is SAVISQKPSRDICQRGTSLTIQCQVDSQVTMMFWYRQQPGQSLTLIATANQGSEATYESGFVIDKFPISRPNLTFSTLTVSNMSPEDSSIYLCSVETTGGDIQYFGAGTRLSVL.

This CDR3 is CATSDTHRGAEQFF. The CDR3 nucleotides read TGTGCCACCAGTGATACCCACCGCGGGGCTGAGCAGTTCTTC. The chain is built from TRBV24-1 and TRBJ2-1; perhaps TRBD2 as D (6 bases). Trimming shortened V by 3 bases and J by 9 bases, and 14 bases separated the two germline ends. Germline loops: CDR1 KGHDR, CDR2 SFDVKD. This CDR3 is built from 14 residues.